This T cell receptor beta chain derives from a study of T cells after yellow fever vaccination (dated by TCRdb to the late 2010s). Regarding the study in general: The SMART-Seq v4 Ultra Low Input RNA kit was used to prepare libraries from fractions with low cell numbers. Bulk TCR alpha and beta repertoires were sequenced longitudinally to track T-cell clones before and after primary and booster YFV17D yellow fever vaccination. Two healthy male donors, one aged 18 to 30 and one aged 30 to 40 years, were included in the cohort. Blood samples were taken at several timepoints before and after primary and secondary immunization, and bulk PBMC replicates and cell subsets were isolated.

The germline V gene yields MDHEN for CDR1 and SYDVKM for CDR2. The CDR3 numbers 14 residues from cysteine through phenylalanine. CDR3 DNA is the only sequence kept; it has 42 bases, read in frame from the first base. After removal of 7 bases from V and 0 bases from J, the junction retains 3 bases not matched to a gene. Concerning this clonotype itself: Which antigen it targets is not known. No base qualities exist here, and no much larger clone lies one base off it.

The treatment or condition label of this sample denotes: live attenuated yellow fever vaccine strain. Two biological replicates of bulk PBMCs were collected at each blood-draw timepoint. A standard Ficoll-Paque protocol was used to isolate PBMCs from peripheral blood. TriZol was used to extract RNA from bulk PBMCs, CD4 and CD8 fractions, and dextramer-positive and dextramer-negative fractions. TCR cDNA was synthesized by 5'RACE template switching, through which a universal primer site and unique molecular identifiers were introduced. Priming of cDNA synthesis was performed from both the TCR alpha and TCR beta constant segments. Two PCR steps were used to amplify libraries, with sample barcodes and sequencing adapters being added in the second step. Sequencing of libraries was performed on Illumina HiSeq 2500 (2x100 bp) or NovaSeq (2x150 bp). The authors processed their data as follows. MIGEC handled demultiplexing of reads and collapsing into UMI consensus sequences, while MiXCR performed V(D)J alignment. Vaccine-responding clonotypes were identified with edgeR using replicate PBMC samples, with FDR below 0.01 and a log2 fold change above 5 up to day 15 being required. Bulk clonotypes were assigned CD4 or CD8 identity according to which sequenced CD4 or CD8 repertoire held them at higher abundance. TCRdb itself trimmed the public reads at Q25 with fastp, ran MiXCR and retained productive beta chains. CDR3 protein duplicates are merged, each entry listing the most common genes and DNA. These V and J calls are TCRdb output, not the study's own analysis. The table for this sample lists 300,000 or so distinct CDR3 sequences; approximately 8% of them were counted only once. The ten top clones hold 17% of the sample.

Findings and caveats that apply to the study as a whole: The study included only two donors, which limits how far the findings can be generalized. A small fraction of clonotypes appeared in both the CD4 and CD8 compartments, likely as a result of convergent recombination. FACS-sorted repertoires could contain abundant contaminating clonotypes from the bulk population, so computational filtering was required. After the booster, most of the clones that had expanded following primary vaccination were detected again (almost 98% of CD4 and 85% to 90% of CD8), which suggests that memory was broadly maintained. Compared with the primary T-cell response, the secondary T-cell response was weaker but faster, peaking on day 5 rather than day 15.

The receptor was isolated from a man between 18 and 35 years old who received the YFV17D yellow fever vaccine. The V gene is TRBV28 and the J gene is TRBJ2-5, with 9 bases matching TRBD2. Sequenced here: PBMCs, sampled 45 days after the first yellow fever vaccination. This receptor carries the CDR3 CASISGGYQETQYF. Here is the DNA: TGTGCCAGCATTAGCGGGGGATACCAAGAGACCCAGTACTTC.